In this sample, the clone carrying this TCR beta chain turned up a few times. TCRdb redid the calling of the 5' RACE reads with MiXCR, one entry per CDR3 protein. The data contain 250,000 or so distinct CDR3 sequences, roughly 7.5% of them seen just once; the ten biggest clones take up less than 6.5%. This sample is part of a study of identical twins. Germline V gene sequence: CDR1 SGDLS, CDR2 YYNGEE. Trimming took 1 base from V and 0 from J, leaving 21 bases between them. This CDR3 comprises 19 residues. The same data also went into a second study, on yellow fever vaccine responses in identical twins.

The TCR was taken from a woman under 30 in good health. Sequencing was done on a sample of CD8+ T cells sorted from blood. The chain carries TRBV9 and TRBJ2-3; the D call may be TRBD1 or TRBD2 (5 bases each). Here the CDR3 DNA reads TGTGCCAGCAGCGTACTGGGGACCCCTCGCCCCCTCAGCACAGATACGCAGTATTTT. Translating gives CASSVLGTPRPLSTDTQYF.